Presented here are 5 T cell receptor beta chains from one specimen sequenced in a study of blood T cells in healthy people across ages (dated by TCRdb to 2014 to 2015). Library method: 5' RACE. Sequencing used an Illumina HiSeq 2500. A second about 7 to 12 cycle PCR used a sample-barcoded 5' primer and a J-beta primer mix. TCRdb's own reprocessing of the public reads used fastp at Q25 and MiXCR and kept productive beta chains. A single entry per CDR3 protein holds the most common genes and DNA from its merged rows. Recorded for this sample are approximately 820,000 distinct CDR3 sequences; approximately 48% of them occurred a single time. The top ten hold roughly 19% of the sample. The specimen sequenced was blood. The origin of the receptors is a man in his 60s in good health.

The count of this clonotype is one. The junction shows a germline mismatch at one end, possibly a read error. The chain couples TRBV9 to TRBJ1-2, with D unclear. Germline V lookup: CDR1 SGDLS, CDR2 YYNGEE. The CDR3 is made up of 12 amino acids. DNA for the CDR3: TGTGCCAGCAGCGGAGTCTACTATGGCCACACCTTC. This translates into CASSGVYYGHTF.

V and J are TRBV4-3 and TRBJ1-1, with D tentatively TRBD1 (5 bases). The CDR3 spans 15 residues. Germline assignment: CDR1 LGHNA and CDR2 YSLEER. Trimming stripped 1 base from V and 5 bases from J, with 14 bases between. CDR3 bases: TGCGCCAGCAGCCAAGGAAACCAGGGATTAACTGAAGCTTTCTTT. Protein: CASSQGNQGLTEAFF.

In its sample, this clonotype was seen many times. The chain employs TRBV5-1 and TRBJ2-7, with TRBD1 matching 9 bases. The CDR3 has 14 amino acids. Germline CDR1 is SGHRS and CDR2 is YFSETQ. V lost 2 bases, J lost 2 bases, and 2 bases stayed unmatched. The CDR3 protein is CASSLRQGAYEQYF. The CDR3 bases are TGCGCCAGCAGCTTACGACAGGGGGCCTACGAGCAGTACTTC.

This rearrangement joins TRBV5-6 to TRBJ2-1; TRBD2 matches 8 bases. CDR1 is SGHDT, CDR2 YYEEEE, per germline. V shed 3 bases, J shed 5 bases, and the junction held 13 bases outside the gene matches. The CDR3 has 17 residues. CDR3 sequence reads: CASSSGAGSGGHNEQFF. The CDR3 bases are TGTGCCAGCAGCTCCGGGGCGGGGAGCGGGGGCCACAATGAGCAGTTCTTC.

This clonotype was counted a few times. The chain couples TRBV11-2 to TRBJ2-7; D is undetermined. This CDR3 is 14 amino acids long. Trimming removed 6 bases from V and 0 bases from J, with 12 bases in between. Germline V gene sequence: CDR1 SGHAT, CDR2 FQNNGV. The CDR3 here is CASSSRRSSYEQYF. In DNA, the CDR3 is TGTGCCAGCAGTTCAAGACGAAGCTCCTACGAGCAGTACTTC.